These 7 T cell receptor beta chains originate from one sample sequenced in a study of blood T cells in healthy people across ages. Primed by a sample-barcoded 5' primer and a J-beta primer mix, a second PCR proceeded for about 6 to 11 cycles. Each CDR3 protein is one row after TCRdb ran MiXCR on the 5' RACE reads. The sample comprises about 560,000 distinct CDR3 sequences, 25% to 35% of which are singletons, and 3.6% rests with the top ten. These same data were also listed under a study on T cells of mothers and their children.

Material for sequencing was blood. These receptors originate from a boy aged 2-9 years in good health.

This clonotype was detected a few times. CDR3 nucleotide sequence: TGCGCCAGCAGCTTGAGGGGACTAGCGGGATTAGGAGGGACCCAGTACTTC. Protein sequence: CASSLRGLAGLGGTQYF. The J gene is TRBJ2-5, the V gene TRBV5-1; TRBD2 matches 13 bases. This CDR3 has 17 residues. Germline assignment: CDR1 SGHRS and CDR2 YFSETQ. Unmatched junction bases numbered 10, after V lost 1 base and J lost 7 bases.

This clonotype was seen more than once but under ten times. The V and J genes are TRBV19 and TRBJ2-7; no clear D. Looked up from germline, CDR1 is LNHDA and CDR2 is SQIVND (reference sequence). The CDR3 spans 12 residues. V was clipped by 3 bases and J by 6 bases, with 9 bases between them. CDR3 sequence reads: CASSMGLGEQYF. The DNA of the CDR3 is TGTGCCAGTAGTATGGGTCTGGGCGAGCAGTACTTC.

The chain combines TRBV7-2 with TRBJ2-7; 10 nucleotides match TRBD2. CDR1 and CDR2 from the germline V gene are SGHTA and FQGNSA. Unmatched junction bases numbered 9, after V lost 0 bases and J lost 4 bases. The CDR3 covers 17 residues. Here the CDR3 reads CASSLALLAGAPYEQYF. The CDR3 DNA reads TGTGCCAGCAGCTTAGCGCTTCTAGCGGGAGCACCTTACGAGCAGTACTTC.

This clonotype has just a few counts. The gene calls are TRBV27 and TRBJ2-3; 10 bases fit TRBD2. J lost 4 bases, V lost 0 bases, and 1 base had no gene match. CDR1 MNHEY and CDR2 SMNVEV come from the germline V gene (reference sequence). This CDR3 spans 15 amino acids. CDR3 bases: TGTGCCAGCAGTTTATCAGCGGGGGGGTCAGATACGCAGTATTTT. It encodes CASSLSAGGSDTQYF.

The V gene is TRBV19, the J gene TRBJ1-2; D not certain. Germline V lookup: CDR1 LNHDA, CDR2 SQIVND (reference sequence). V shed 1 base and J shed 4 bases, with 10 bases lying between them. The CDR3 is 14 amino acids. The CDR3 DNA follows: TGTGCCAGTAGTATAGGTGGCAGATCCTATGGCTACACCTTC. Translation gives CASSIGGRSYGYTF.

V gene TRBV6-6 combines with J gene TRBJ2-3, with D possibly being TRBD2 (6 bases). Per germline, CDR1 MNHNY and CDR2 SVGAGI (reference sequence). V lost 8 bases and J lost 3, with 9 bases in between. The length of the CDR3 is 12 residues. The CDR3, as DNA: TGTGCCAGCGGCCGGGAGACAGATACGCAGTATTTT. Its protein product is CASGRETDTQYF.

This chain connects TRBV3-1 to TRBJ1-3, with unresolved D. Germline V gene sequence: CDR1 LGHDT, CDR2 YNNKEL (reference sequence). Trimming removed 6 bases from V and 0 bases from J, with 6 bases in between. CDR3 length: 13 amino acids. The CDR3 DNA reads as TGTGCCAGCAGTGGCTTCTCTGGAAACACCATATATTTT. It encodes CASSGFSGNTIYF.